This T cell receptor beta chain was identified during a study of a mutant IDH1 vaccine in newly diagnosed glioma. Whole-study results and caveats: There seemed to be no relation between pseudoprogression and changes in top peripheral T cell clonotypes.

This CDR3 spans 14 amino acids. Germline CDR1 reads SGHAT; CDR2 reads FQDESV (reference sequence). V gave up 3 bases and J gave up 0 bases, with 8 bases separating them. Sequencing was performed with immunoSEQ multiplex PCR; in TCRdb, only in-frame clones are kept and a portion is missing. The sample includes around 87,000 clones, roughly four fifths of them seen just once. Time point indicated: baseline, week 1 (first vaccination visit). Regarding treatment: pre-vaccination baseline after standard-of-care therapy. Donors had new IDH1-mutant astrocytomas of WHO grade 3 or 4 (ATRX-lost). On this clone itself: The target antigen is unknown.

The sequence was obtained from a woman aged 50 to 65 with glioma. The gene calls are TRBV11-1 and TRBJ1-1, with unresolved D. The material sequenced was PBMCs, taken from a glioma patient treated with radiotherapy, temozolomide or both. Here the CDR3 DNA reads TGTGCCAGCAGCTTCAGAAAACTGAACACTGAAGCTTTCTTT. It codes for CASSFRKLNTEAFF.